The 23 T cell receptor beta chains below were found in one sample sequenced in a study of memory CD4+ T cells and cytomegalovirus serostatus. Method: immunoSEQ multiplex PCR; TCRdb's copy keeps in-frame clones and lacks some. The table lists some 52,000 clones, around four fifths of them singletons. Single viable CD3+CD4+CD8-CD45RO+ cells were sorted as the memory CD4+ T cells. Specimen: memory CD4+ T cells from blood. Source of these receptors: an adult in good health and CMV-seronegative.

This chain connects TRBV28 to TRBJ2-5; a possible D gene is TRBD2 (6 bases). The ends were cut back, 7 bases at V and 4 bases at J, with 10 bases in the middle. The CDR3 is 12 amino acids. The V gene's germline CDR1 is MDHEN and CDR2 SYDVKM. CDR3 in amino acids: CASNSGVETQYF. The CDR3 bases are TGTGCCAGCAACTCGGGGGTAGAGACCCAGTACTTC.

This clone occurred once. The chain joins TRBV14 to TRBJ2-7; D possibly corresponds to TRBD2 (5 bases). Trimming left V 1 base short and J 7 bases short, with 17 bases between. Looked up from germline, CDR1 is SGHDN and CDR2 is FVKESK. This CDR3 is 15 amino acids long. Written as DNA, the CDR3 is TGTGCCAGCAGCCAAGGGACTCTCAACCCCGATGAGCAGTACTTC. It specifies CASSQGTLNPDEQYF. Filled out from reference TRBV14 and TRBJ2-7, the complete variable domain reads EAGVTQFPSHSVIEKGQTVTLRCDPISGHDNLYWYRRVMGKEIKFLLHFVKESKQDESGMPNNRFLAERTGGTYSTLKVQPAELEDSGVYFCASSQGTLNPDEQYFGPGTRLTVT.

The rearrangement links TRBV10-1 to TRBJ2-7, with D possibly TRBD1 on 5 matching bases. Per germline, CDR1 WNHNN and CDR2 SYGVQD (reference sequence). V was pared by 6 bases and J by 1 base, with 19 bases between. This CDR3 is built from 16 residues. The CDR3 region is CASSFLGRTSSYEQYF. The CDR3 DNA reads TGCGCCAGCAGCTTCCTGGGTCGGACAAGTTCCTACGAGCAGTACTTC.

The rearrangement uses TRBV7-9 and TRBJ2-2; D may be TRBD1 (6 bases). The CDR3 spans 16 residues. The germline gives CDR1 SEHNR, CDR2 FQNEAQ (reference sequence). Trimming removed 5 bases at V and 6 bases at J, with 19 bases between. DNA for the CDR3: TGTGCCAGCAGCCTTTCTACACCCGGGACATCCGGGGAGCTGTTTTTT. Its translation: CASSLSTPGTSGELFF. Complete variable domain (other parts from reference TRBV7-9 and TRBJ2-2): DTGVSQNPRHKITKRGQNVTFRCDPISEHNRLYWYRQTLGQGPEFLTYFQNEAQLEKSRLLSDRFSAERPKGSFSTLEIQRTEQGDSAMYLCASSLSTPGTSGELFFGEGSRLTVL.

A few counts support this clone. The J gene is TRBJ1-2, the V gene TRBV6-5; perhaps TRBD1 as D (5 bases). This CDR3 region has 13 residues. Trimming took 2 bases from V and 8 from J, leaving 12 bases between them. Germline lookup yields CDR1 MNHEY and CDR2 SVGAGI. The CDR3 DNA is TGTGCCAGCAGTTACGGGGAGGGGAGCGGCTACACCTTC. It codes for CASSYGEGSGYTF.

The CDR3 nucleotides are TGTGCCAGCAGCTTGGCCCAACAGGAGGGTAACTATGGCTACACCTTC. Its protein is CASSLAQQEGNYGYTF. This chain links TRBV5-5 with TRBJ1-2, with D possibly TRBD1 on 5 matching bases. CDR3 length: 16 residues. Trimming left V 0 bases short and J 1 base short, with 13 bases between. Germline V lookup: CDR1 SGHKS, CDR2 YYEKEE (reference sequence). Full variable domain (rest looked up from reference TRBV5-5 and TRBJ1-2): DAGVTQSPTHLIKTRGQQVTLRCSPISGHKSVSWYQQVLGQGPQFIFQYYEKEERGRGNFPDRFSARQFPNYSSELNVNALLLGDSALYLCASSLAQQEGNYGYTFGSGTRLTVV.

The sample holds a few counts of this clone. CDR3 coding DNA: TGTGCCATCAGGGAAGGGACATCAGTCTCGAAAACTGAAGCTTTCTTT. Amino acids: CAIREGTSVSKTEAFF. The chain links TRBV10-3 to TRBJ1-1; TRBD1 is a possible D gene (6 bases). V lost 6 bases and J 5 bases, leaving 22 bases between the germline ends. Per germline, CDR1 ENHRY and CDR2 SYGVKD. This CDR3 comprises 16 residues.

The chain links TRBV10-3 to TRBJ2-2, with unresolved D. Germline values: CDR1 ENHRY, CDR2 SYGVKD. Trimming left V 2 bases short and J 8 bases short, with 9 bases between. The CDR3 runs 13 residues. CDR3 amino acids: CAISEPRIGELFF. CDR3 in DNA: TGTGCCATCAGTGAGCCGAGGATAGGGGAGCTGTTTTTT.

The rearrangement joins TRBV5-1 to TRBJ2-5; D is uncertain. Germline V lookup: CDR1 SGHRS, CDR2 YFSETQ. Trimming pared 3 bases from V and 4 bases from J, leaving 10 bases between. CDR3 length: 13 residues. This CDR3 is CASSWNVRETQYF. The CDR3 nucleotides read TGCGCCAGCAGCTGGAATGTAAGAGAGACCCAGTACTTC.

The genes are TRBV10-3 and TRBJ1-6; D unresolved. Trimming removed 2 bases from V and 11 bases from J, with 10 bases in between. CDR1 ENHRY and CDR2 SYGVKD come from the germline V gene. This CDR3 spans 13 amino acids. CDR3 region: CAISEVFGAPLHF. The DNA for the CDR3 is TGTGCCATCAGTGAGGTTTTCGGGGCACCCCTCCACTTT.

The chain employs TRBV28 and TRBJ2-1; TRBD2 matches 9 bases. V shed 8 bases and J 1 base; nucleotides not matched to a gene: 3. Germline CDR1 MDHEN, CDR2 SYDVKM. The length of the CDR3 is 14 residues. CDR3 in DNA: TGTGCCAGCCGTAGCGGGGGATCCTACAATGAGCAGTTCTTC. Amino acid sequence: CASRSGGSYNEQFF.

DNA for the CDR3: TGCGCCAGCAGCTTGGGGTCGCGTTCGACTAATGAAAAACTGTTTTTT. The encoded protein is CASSLGSRSTNEKLFF. The rearrangement links TRBV5-1 to TRBJ1-4, with D hard to call. The V end was cut by 0 bases, the J end by 2 bases, with 11 bases between. CDR3 length equals 16 residues. CDR1 is SGHRS, CDR2 YFSETQ, per germline.

The V and J genes are TRBV7-9 and TRBJ2-1; D gene unclear. V lost 5 bases, J lost 5 bases, and 4 bases lay in between. The CDR3 length is 11 residues. The V gene's germline CDR1 is SEHNR and CDR2 FQNEAQ (reference sequence). The CDR3 DNA reads as TGTGCCAGCAGCCTCCACAATGAGCAGTTCTTC. It codes for CASSLHNEQFF.

The chain employs TRBV4-2 and TRBJ1-2, with D unresolved. Germline V gives CDR1 LGHNA, CDR2 YNFKEQ. The CDR3 spans 14 residues. Trimming removed 0 bases from V and 3 bases from J, with 8 bases in between. The CDR3 region is CASSQEDSDYGYTF. The CDR3 nucleotides are TGTGCCAGCAGCCAAGAGGACTCAGACTATGGCTACACCTTC.

The rearrangement joins TRBV18 to TRBJ2-5, with D perhaps matching TRBD2 (5 bases). There are 14 residues in the CDR3. Germline CDR1 is KGHSH and CDR2 is LQKENI. V shed 5 bases and J shed 4 bases, with 14 bases lying between them. In DNA, the CDR3 is TGTGCCAGCTCAAATGAGGGTGTTAGAGAGACCCAGTACTTC. Translated: CASSNEGVRETQYF.

V and J are TRBV10-3 and TRBJ2-5, with D possibly TRBD2 on 5 matching bases. This CDR3 has 16 amino acids. Deletions cut 3 bases from V and 5 bases from J, with 19 bases between. CDR1 ENHRY and CDR2 SYGVKD come from the germline V gene. The CDR3 is CAISELPGSGEETQYF. CDR3 coding DNA: TGTGCCATCAGTGAATTGCCTGGATCTGGGGAGGAGACCCAGTACTTC.

This chain uses TRBV5-4 with TRBJ1-2; D is uncertain. V shed 2 bases and J shed 5 bases, with 10 bases lying between them. The CDR3 has 13 residues. Germline assignment: CDR1 SGHNT and CDR2 YYREEE (reference sequence). The CDR3 coding sequence is TGTGCCAGCAGCTTTCCAGGAGGTTATGGCTACACCTTC. Translated: CASSFPGGYGYTF.

This chain connects TRBV27 to TRBJ1-1; 8 bases agree with TRBD1. Germline V gene sequence: CDR1 MNHEY, CDR2 SMNVEV (reference sequence). V dropped 3 bases and J dropped 5; count of bases not matched to a gene: 11. The CDR3 is made up of 16 amino acids. The DNA for the CDR3 is TGTGCCAGCAGTTTCCTCAATCTCAGGGGGCGGACTGAAGCTTTCTTT. Its protein product is CASSFLNLRGRTEAFF.

The V and J genes are TRBV7-2 and TRBJ1-2; 8 bases fit TRBD1. This CDR3 has 15 amino acids. Germline assignment: CDR1 SGHTA and CDR2 FQGNSA. With 5 bases clipped from V and 7 bases from J, the junction kept 12 bases outside the gene matches. CDR3: CASSLTGERARGYTF. The DNA for the CDR3 is TGTGCCAGCAGCCTGACAGGGGAAAGAGCACGTGGCTACACCTTC.

The chain carries TRBV7-8 and TRBJ1-5, with D tentatively TRBD1 (5 bases). The germline V and J ends were trimmed by 4 bases and 6 bases, with 16 bases remaining between them. Germline values: CDR1 SGHVS, CDR2 FQNEAQ. This CDR3 comprises 15 residues. CDR3 protein: CASSSSGGSGQPQHF. CDR3 nucleotides: TGTGCCAGCAGCTCAAGCGGGGGTAGCGGTCAGCCCCAGCATTTT.

The genes are TRBV7-3 and TRBJ2-1; D may be TRBD1 or TRBD2 (5 bases each). This CDR3 is built from 15 residues. V was clipped by 2 bases and J by 4 bases, with 12 bases between them. Germline V lookup: CDR1 SGHTA, CDR2 FQGTGA. The CDR3 region is CASSLLRGGYNEQFF. The CDR3 DNA sequence: TGTGCCAGCAGCTTATTACGGGGCGGGTACAATGAGCAGTTCTTC.

J is TRBJ2-4 and V is TRBV10-3; a possible D gene is TRBD1 (6 bases). Trimming pared 4 bases from V and 0 bases from J, leaving 13 bases between. Germline loops: CDR1 ENHRY, CDR2 SYGVKD. This CDR3 is 16 amino acids long. The CDR3 loop reads CAISARQDIAKNIQYF. The CDR3 region has the DNA TGTGCCATCAGTGCCCGACAGGACATAGCCAAAAACATTCAGTACTTC.

The chain joins TRBV6-6 to TRBJ1-2; 12 positions agree with TRBD1. V lost 6 bases and J lost 8; bases outside the gene matches: 10. Germline loops: CDR1 MNHNY, CDR2 SVGAGI (reference sequence). This CDR3 contains 15 residues. The CDR3 sequence is CASRPSGTGGNGYTF. The DNA of the CDR3 is TGTGCCAGCAGGCCCTCCGGGACAGGGGGCAACGGCTACACCTTC.